Listed here is a single T cell receptor beta chain. What it binds is not known. These data are taken from a study of cytomegalovirus exposure and HLA in healthy donors. The CDR3 consists of 13 residues. Germline loops: CDR1 SGHAT, CDR2 FQNNGV. With 5 bases clipped from V and 3 bases from J, the junction kept 3 bases outside the gene matches. Use of 60 Vbeta and 13 Jbeta primers characterized the PCR. Profiled with immunoSEQ multiplex PCR; TCRdb holds only in-frame clones, not every one. The table includes approximately 200,000 clones, 82% detected once. The study's findings and limits: Sequences of the TCR beta chain were said to predict the HLA-A and HLA-B alleles of most subjects accurately. According to a later analysis, donors in an Asian-associated ancestry cluster reportedly had fewer N-insertions than the roughly 720-donor mean.

Samples came from healthy bone marrow donors. The chain is built from TRBV11-2 and TRBJ1-1, with 7 positions matching TRBD1. The clonotype originates from a boy between 2 and 10 years old in good health and CMV-seronegative. Sequenced input: PBMCs. The CDR3 DNA reads as TGTGCCAGCAGCCGCACAGGGGACACTGAAGCTTTCTTT. Amino acids: CASSRTGDTEAFF.